This record concerns one T cell receptor (beta chain) sequence. Its antigen is still unknown. Data came from immunoSEQ multiplex PCR; TCRdb stores just in-frame clones and leaves some out. Among 80,000 or so clones listed, about 90% were seen once. This specimen belongs to a study of T cell responses to AZD1222 COVID-19 vaccine. Study observations and caveats: Regions 160-218 and 743-854 held dominance among vaccine-associated CD4 TCRs, which spanned spike. At baseline, seropositivity was found in only six or seven AZD1222 recipients. Spike-specific TCR depth and breadth grew after two AZD1222 doses. Repertoire sampling occurred only after the peak T cell response.

V lost 10 bases to trimming and J lost 1 base, with 22 bases between them. This CDR3 spans 16 amino acids. Germline assignment: CDR1 SEHNR and CDR2 FQNEAQ (reference sequence). This chain connects TRBV7-9 to TRBJ1-2; no clear D gene. The sample was peripheral blood, taken on day 0 of AZD1222 vaccination. This TCR came from an adult in good health. The CDR3 sequence: CAIRVGAGSFNYGYTF. The CDR3 DNA reads TGTGCCATCCGCGTAGGTGCGGGAAGTTTTAACTATGGCTACACCTTC.